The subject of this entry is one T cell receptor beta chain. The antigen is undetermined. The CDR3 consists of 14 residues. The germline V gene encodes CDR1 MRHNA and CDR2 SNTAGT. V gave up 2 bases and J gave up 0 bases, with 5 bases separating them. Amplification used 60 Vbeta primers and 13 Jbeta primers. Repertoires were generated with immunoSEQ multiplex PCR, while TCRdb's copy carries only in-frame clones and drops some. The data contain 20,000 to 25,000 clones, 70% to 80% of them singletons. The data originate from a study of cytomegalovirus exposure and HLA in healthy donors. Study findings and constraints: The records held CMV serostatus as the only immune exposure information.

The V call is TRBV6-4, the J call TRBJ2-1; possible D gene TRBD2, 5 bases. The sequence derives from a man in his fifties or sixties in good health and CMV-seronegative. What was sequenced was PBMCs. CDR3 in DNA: TGTGCCAGCAGTGACGGGAGCTCCTACAATGAGCAGTTCTTC. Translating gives CASSDGSSYNEQFF.